This T cell receptor beta chain originates from a study of CD4 and CD8 cells across lung adenocarcinoma regions (dated by TCRdb to 2017 to 2018). Looking at the study overall: The study examined intratumor heterogeneity of the T cell receptor repertoire by comparing tumor centers with tumor margins.

There are 15 amino acids in the CDR3, from cysteine to phenylalanine inclusive. Of the read, only the CDR3 DNA is kept; its 45 bases are in frame from base 1. From a lookup of the germline V gene, CDR1 and CDR2 are MNHEY and SVGAGI. Cut back by 5 bases and 1 base, the V and J ends lie 14 bases apart. The library relied on PCR. The data were produced on a HiSeq X Ten. The public reads were reanalyzed by TCRdb: fastp trimming at Q25, MiXCR alignment, in-frame beta chains only. Merged by CDR3 protein, the rows form single entries marked with the most common genes and DNA. This sample has approximately 11,000 distinct CDR3 sequences in its table, and around 48% of those were observed once. The ten largest clones capture roughly 27% of the sample. Donors were patients with localized lung adenocarcinoma, a subtype of non-small cell lung cancer. These samples came from the margins of localized lung adenocarcinomas. For TCR repertoire analysis, CD8+ T cells from tumor tissue were profiled separately from CD4+ T cells.

Based on its abundance in the sample, this clonotype is medium-sized (0.01 to 0.1%). Its binding antigen is unknown. The sample holds no much larger clone one base away, and base qualities are not on file. The chain employs TRBV6-5 and TRBJ1-1, and the D gene may be TRBD1, 6 bases matching. The specimen sequenced was CD8+ T cells from the margin of a lung tumor. Taken with the paper, the label for cell subset or site translates to: tumor margin region. This TCR came from a female donor with lung adenocarcinoma. The CD4 and CD8 labels of this study may be unreliable. The DNA reads TGTGCCAGCAGTCCCGAGGGGGGGCAGAACACTGAAGCTTTCTTT. This sequence encodes CASSPEGGQNTEAFF.